The rows below give T cell receptor beta chains drawn from one sample of a study of blood T cell repertoires in COVID-19. TCRdb's table, derived via immunoSEQ multiplex PCR, lists solely in-frame clones and lacks some. Of tens of thousands of clones listed, around 86% are singletons. The sample taken for sequencing was peripheral blood. These receptors were collected from a man between 45 and 60 years old with active or convalescent COVID-19. CDR3s leave out the opening cysteine and the closing phenylalanine or tryptophan.

TRBV5-4	TRBJ1-5	12	ASSLSGSNQPQH
TRBV12-5	TRBJ1-5	16	ASGLSFVVWQENQPQH
TRBV7-2	TRBJ2-5	13	ASSLGGRAEGTQY
TRBV2	TRBJ1-2	13	ASEQGRNPKQGYT
TRBV21-1	TRBJ1-5	12	ASLRHSSNQPQH
TRBV3-1/TRBV3-2	TRBJ1-5	13	ASSQDSTGYQPQH
TRBV4-1	TRBJ2-7	14	ASSQQWPTGPYEQY
TRBV6-5	TRBJ1-6	12	ASSSGQGNSPLH
TRBV25-1	TRBJ1-6	13	ASSPQTGRNSPLH
TRBV30	TRBJ1-2	9	AWSTGEGYT
TRBV15	TRBJ1-3	14	ATSRDLQVTGNTIY
TRBV18	TRBJ2-1	13	ASSPREVPYNEQF
TRBV28	TRBJ2-1	13	ASSSGDSPYNEQF
TRBV6-6	TRBJ1-5	13	ASSYAPRGNQPQH
TRBV29-1	TRBJ2-1	9	SPTGIYEQF
TRBV6-5	TRBJ2-3	14	ASSYYTGGGMDTQY
TRBV5-1	TRBJ1-1	14	ASSKLGYRGNTEAF
TRBV6-5	TRBJ2-7	11	ASGRDSSYEQY
TRBV10-3	TRBJ2-2	14	AIREQGSSDAGELF
TRBV28	TRBJ1-5	12	ASRSQARREPQH
TRBV2	TRBJ1-5	16	ASSGGGPNLYSNQPQH
TRBV28	TRBJ2-7	13	ASSLQGLYSYEQY
TRBV27	TRBJ2-1	14	ASSFFPSSSYNEQF
TRBV29-1	TRBJ1-2	11	SVGGQGDYGYT
TRBV28	TRBJ1-4	14	ASSLRQGAANEKLF
TRBV18	TRBJ2-7	12	ASSPPTGGDEQY
TRBV5-1	TRBJ2-5	12	ASSLAHRGETQY
TRBV2	TRBJ1-1	10	ASRVAGTEAF
TRBV6-2/TRBV6-3	TRBJ2-5	16	ASSSMGQGIVFMETQY
TRBV5-1	TRBJ1-1	11	ASSSLTDTEAF
TRBV4-2	TRBJ2-2	14	ASSHSTGGVDGELF
TRBV30	TRBJ2-3	17	AWSVRVGLADSSTDTQY
TRBV11-2	TRBJ2-1	14	ASSALGGSWYNEQF
TRBV2	TRBJ2-3	14	ASRGTAGTKSGTQY
TRBV19	TRBJ1-1	11	ASSMSRDTEAF
TRBV7-2	TRBJ1-1	13	ASSLSGTANTEAF
TRBV19	TRBJ1-1	13	ASSPRGPVNTEAF
TRBV24-1	TRBJ2-1	12	ATSDHSGRTRQF
TRBV14	TRBJ2-3	7	ASRETQY
TRBV6-5	TRBJ2-7	11	ASKKDRSYEQY
TRBV30	TRBJ2-4	11	AWRDGTSLIQY
TRBV5-1	TRBJ1-1	12	ASSLSDRDTEAF
TRBV5-5	TRBJ2-2	12	ASSRLAATGELF
TRBV24-1	TRBJ2-3	14	ATSEGRGIRTDTQY
TRBV11-2	TRBJ2-6	11	ASTVLEANVLT
TRBV19	TRBJ1-5	11	ASTYDRNQPQH
TRBV25-1	TRBJ1-4	14	ASSPRQGVTNEKLF
TRBV11-2	TRBJ2-5	14	ASSLVAQGGQETQY
TRBV10-3	TRBJ1-3	15	AIRDHSTEPSGNTIY
TRBV7-2	TRBJ2-3	13	ASRQRGPRTDTQY
TRBV7-8	TRBJ2-7	14	ASSPTGLASTYEQY
TRBV5-5	TRBJ2-3	14	ASSFLPSGNTDTQY
TRBV5-1	TRBJ1-1	13	ASSLEWGRDTEAF
TRBV30	TRBJ1-3	17	AWSVWGQGAVSSGNTIY